The clone carrying this T cell receptor (beta chain) was detected many times. Antigen unknown. 5'RACE employing 10-nucleotide random UMIs yielded the cDNA. In TCRdb, the 5' RACE reads were re-called with MiXCR into one record per CDR3 protein. Of tens of thousands of distinct CDR3 sequences listed, roughly 10% are singletons. This entry is derived from a study of neurological immune-mediated disorders. Study results and caveats: No sharing of CDR3 amino acid sequences was observed among expanded clones across subjects, suggesting private repertoires in all groups.

Germline assignment: CDR1 DFQATT and CDR2 SNEGSKA (reference sequence). CDR3 length equals 16 residues. V was cut by 5 bases and J by 4 bases, with 22 bases left in between. Time point of the sample: longitudinal time-point 1 (baseline). 2 million unsorted PBMCs were stored in RNAlater at -80 °C before RNA extraction. The receptor was isolated from a male donor with HTLV-1-associated myelopathy (HAM/TSP). The rearrangement links TRBV20-1 to TRBJ2-3; no clear D. The sequencing input was PBMCs. Written as DNA, the CDR3 is TGCAGTGCTTACCCCGGCCTATCCGGGTCGCCAGATACGCAGTATTTT. Translation gives CSAYPGLSGSPDTQYF.